This T cell receptor beta chain was sequenced for a study of memory CD4+ T cells and cytomegalovirus serostatus. Single viable CD3+CD4+CD8-CD45RO+ cells were sorted as the memory CD4+ T cells. Libraries were prepared by immunoSEQ multiplex PCR; TCRdb keeps only in-frame clonotypes and omits some of them. The sample has around 76,000 clones, around 80% seen once; the top ten hold around 2.6%. Germline-derived CDR1 and CDR2 are LNHDA and SQIVND (reference sequence). The J segment lost 5 bases and the V segment lost 0 bases, leaving 12 bases of the junction unmatched. The CDR3 is 18 amino acids. The sequence was collected from an adult in good health and CMV-seropositive. This chain connects TRBV19 to TRBJ1-5; 8 positions match TRBD1. The sequenced sample was memory CD4+ T cells from blood. The CDR3 sequence: CASSIDEAGGPVDQPQHF. CDR3 sequence (DNA): TGTGCCAGTAGTATAGATGAGGCAGGGGGCCCCGTCGATCAGCCCCAGCATTTT.